The next 27 T cell receptor beta chains were all read from a single sample in a study of cytomegalovirus exposure and HLA in healthy donors. The PCR used 60 Vbeta and 13 Jbeta primers. Measured with immunoSEQ multiplex PCR; TCRdb has only the in-frame clones, and not every one. The sample holds 63,000 or so clones; about 70% are singletons and the top ten take about 24%. The sample consisted of PBMCs. The receptors stem from a woman under 40 in good health and CMV-seropositive.

CDR3 DNA: TGTGCCAGCAGCCAACAGGGGATGAACACTGAAGCTTTCTTT. Residues: CASSQQGMNTEAFF. The chain employs TRBV7-3 and TRBJ1-1; 7 bases map to TRBD1. Germline loops: CDR1 SGHTA, CDR2 FQGTGA. The trim removed 5 bases at V and 0 bases at J, leaving 3 bases unmatched. The CDR3 has 14 residues. Full variable domain (missing parts from reference TRBV7-3 and TRBJ1-1): GAGVSQTPSNKVTEKGKYVELRCDPISGHTALYWYRQSLGQGPEFLIYFQGTGAADDSGLPNDRFFAVRPEGSVSTLKIQRTERGDSAVYLCASSQQGMNTEAFFGQGTRLTVV.

The chain links TRBV7-7 to TRBJ1-1, with D maybe TRBD1 (5 bases). Per germline, CDR1 SSHAT and CDR2 FNYEAQ (reference sequence). V was cut by 5 bases and J by 1 base, with 8 bases left in between. The CDR3 length is 13 residues. CDR3 sequence reads: CASSRTTNTEAFF. The CDR3 DNA reads as TGTGCCAGCAGCCGGACAACGAACACTGAAGCTTTCTTT.

J is TRBJ2-7 and V is TRBV4-1, with TRBD1 matching 10 bases. The CDR3 totals 16 residues. Trimming removed 6 bases from V and 4 bases from J; junction bases left unmatched: 12. The V gene's germline CDR1 is MGHRA and CDR2 YSYEKL. DNA of the CDR3: TGCGCCAGCAGGTCCATTCCGGGACAGGGGCCTTACGAGCAGTACTTC. Protein product: CASRSIPGQGPYEQYF.

This clone has a single count. The chain has TRBV9 and TRBJ2-1, with 9 bases aligning to TRBD1. Trimming took 5 bases from V and 4 from J; bases not matched to a gene: 10. CDR3 length: 16 amino acids. The germline V gene encodes CDR1 SGDLS and CDR2 YYNGEE. The CDR3 reads CASSKPGQGFYNEQFF. In DNA form, the CDR3 reads TGTGCCAGCAGTAAACCGGGACAGGGATTTTACAATGAGCAGTTCTTC.

DNA of the CDR3: TGCGCCAGCAGCCAGGTAGCGGGAGAATCAGATACGCAGTATTTT. Residues: CASSQVAGESDTQYF. This rearrangement joins TRBV4-3 to TRBJ2-3, with 9 bases that match TRBD2. Germline assignment: CDR1 LGHNA and CDR2 YSLEER. The CDR3 loop spans 15 amino acids. V was pared by 3 bases and J by 4 bases, with 5 bases of the junction left unmatched.

This clone was seen more than once but under ten times. The chain recombines TRBV28 with TRBJ1-6; D gene unclear. CDR1 MDHEN and CDR2 SYDVKM come from the germline V gene. The CDR3 is 15 amino acids. V lost 3 bases and J 0 bases, leaving 6 bases between the germline ends. The CDR3 DNA is TGTGCCAGCAGTTTGAGGAGCTCCTATAATTCACCCCTCCACTTT. Its translation is CASSLRSSYNSPLHF.

The chain joins TRBV29-1 to TRBJ2-1; D is unclear. The V end lost 3 bases, the J end lost 6 bases, and 12 bases lay between the germline ends. Looked up from germline, CDR1 is SQVTM and CDR2 is ANQGSEA. The CDR3 totals 13 residues. This CDR3 reads CSVEAPPLNEQFF. Written as DNA, the CDR3 is TGCAGCGTTGAGGCCCCCCCCCTCAATGAGCAGTTCTTC.

The V call is TRBV2, the J call TRBJ1-1, with TRBD1 matching over 7 bases. From germline, CDR1 is SNHLY and CDR2 FYNNEI. Germline trimming cut 8 bases from V and 0 bases from J; bases unmatched to any gene: 3. The length of the CDR3 is 13 residues. The CDR3 sequence: CASDREVNTEAFF. The CDR3 DNA reads TGTGCCAGCGACAGGGAGGTGAACACTGAAGCTTTCTTT.

The V and J genes are TRBV10-3 and TRBJ2-1; 9 positions agree with TRBD2. The CDR3 is 14 amino acids. CDR1 and CDR2 from the germline V gene are ENHRY and SYGVKD. The V segment lost 5 bases and the J segment 4 bases; nucleotides outside the gene matches: 3. CDR3 coding DNA: TGTGCCATCAGTCCTAGCGGGACTTACAATGAGCAGTTCTTC. Its translation is CAISPSGTYNEQFF.

This rearrangement joins TRBV5-4 to TRBJ2-5; 14 nucleotides agree with TRBD2. This CDR3 has 15 residues. Looked up from germline, CDR1 is SGHNT and CDR2 is YYREEE (reference sequence). After removal of 4 bases from V and 6 bases from J, the junction contained 5 bases not matched to a gene. The CDR3 spells CASSPGTSGRQTQYF. Written as DNA, the CDR3 is TGTGCCAGCAGCCCCGGGACTAGCGGGAGACAGACCCAGTACTTC.

The rearrangement links TRBV28 to TRBJ2-7, with D possibly TRBD2 on 5 matching bases. Germline CDR1 MDHEN, CDR2 SYDVKM. This CDR3 comprises 13 residues. The V end lost 2 bases, the J end lost 5 bases, and 10 bases lay between the germline ends. The CDR3 sequence is CASSLHGRDEQYF. The CDR3 DNA is TGTGCCAGCAGTTTACACGGGCGGGACGAGCAGTACTTC. The whole variable domain, remainder taken from reference TRBV28 and TRBJ2-7, is DVKVTQSSRYLVKRTGEKVFLECVQDMDHENMFWYRQDPGLGLRLIYFSYDVKMKEKGDIPEGYSVSREKKERFSLILESASTNQTSMYLCASSLHGRDEQYFGPGTRLTVT.

The chain carries TRBV4-1 and TRBJ1-4, with 7 bases matching TRBD1. This CDR3 has 15 residues. Germline CDR1 MGHRA, CDR2 YSYEKL. V lost 0 bases, J lost 3 bases, and 1 base stayed unmatched. The CDR3 bases are TGCGCCAGCAGCCAAGACGGGACAGCTAATGAAAAACTGTTTTTT. It yields the protein CASSQDGTANEKLFF.

The chain links TRBV28 to TRBJ1-2; D may be TRBD1 (6 bases). Per germline, CDR1 MDHEN and CDR2 SYDVKM. V lost 6 bases and J 4 bases, leaving 15 bases between the germline ends. This CDR3 contains 14 residues. The CDR3: CASSYHGQSYGYTF. CDR3 DNA sequence: TGTGCCAGCAGCTATCACGGACAGAGCTATGGCTACACCTTC.

The chain combines TRBV6-5 with TRBJ2-3; TRBD2 might be the D (6 bases). Trimming removed 6 bases from V and 2 bases from J, with 15 bases in between. CDR3 length: 15 residues. Germline CDR1 and CDR2: MNHEY and SVGAGI. This CDR3 is CASRPRAGYTDTQYF. Written as DNA, the CDR3 is TGTGCCAGCAGACCAAGGGCGGGATACACAGATACGCAGTATTTT.

The chain links TRBV5-1 to TRBJ2-7; D is uncertain. The germline gives CDR1 SGHRS, CDR2 YFSETQ. The CDR3 has 12 residues. With 4 bases removed from V and 0 bases from J, the gap between germline ends came to 5 bases. CDR3 sequence reads: CASSISSYEQYF. CDR3 nucleotide sequence: TGCGCCAGCAGCATCTCCTCCTACGAGCAGTACTTC.

The CDR3 sequence is CAWSPGLAGGGYEQYF. CDR3 DNA sequence: TGTGCCTGGAGTCCGGGACTAGCGGGAGGTGGCTACGAGCAGTACTTC. The chain recombines TRBV30 with TRBJ2-7; 15 bases match TRBD2. The CDR3 contains 16 residues. Germline values: CDR1 GTSNPN, CDR2 SVGIG (reference sequence). V trimming: 2 bases; J trimming: 3 bases; junction bases outside the gene matches: 5.

V usage is TRBV9 and J usage is TRBJ2-1; unclear D gene. Trimming stripped 0 bases from V and 0 bases from J, with 10 bases between. CDR1 and CDR2 (germline): SGDLS, YYNGEE. The CDR3 contains 16 residues. The CDR3 sequence is CASSVGARGSYNEQFF. In DNA, the CDR3 is TGTGCCAGCAGCGTAGGAGCTAGAGGCTCCTACAATGAGCAGTTCTTC.

In this sample, this clone turned up a few times. In DNA, the CDR3 is TGTGCCAGCAGCTCGACAGGGACCGCCTACGAGCAGTACTTC. Residues: CASSSTGTAYEQYF. This chain connects TRBV7-2 to TRBJ2-7, with 7 bases lining up with TRBD1. Germline loops: CDR1 SGHTA, CDR2 FQGNSA. The CDR3 covers 14 residues. With V trimmed by 4 bases and J by 2 bases, 5 bases remained unmatched.

This rearrangement joins TRBV9 to TRBJ1-2, with 7 bases identical to TRBD1. This CDR3 contains 16 residues. Losses at the gene ends were 3 bases for V and 6 bases for J; bases not matched to a gene: 14. The germline CDR1 and CDR2 sequences are SGDLS and YYNGEE. The CDR3 here is CASSDRYRGNGDGYTF. The CDR3 nucleotides are TGTGCCAGCAGCGACAGGTACAGGGGCAACGGAGATGGCTACACCTTC.

This clone was picked up a small number of times. The chain carries TRBV18 and TRBJ2-5; D not certain. With 3 bases removed from V and 2 bases from J, the gap between germline ends came to 4 bases. The V gene's germline CDR1 is KGHSH and CDR2 LQKENI. This CDR3 has 12 amino acids. The DNA of the CDR3 is TGTGCCAGCTCACCTAAACAAGAGACCCAGTACTTC. It specifies CASSPKQETQYF.

Only one count was recorded for this clone. The V and J genes are TRBV28 and TRBJ2-7; possibly TRBD2 for D (6 bases). Between the trimmed V and J ends, which lost 2 bases and 7 bases, there was a span of 6 bases. The CDR3 length is 11 residues. From germline, CDR1 is MDHEN and CDR2 SYDVKM. The CDR3 sequence is CASSLGREQYF. CDR3 bases: TGTGCCAGCAGTTTAGGGAGGGAGCAGTACTTC.

The gene calls are TRBV5-1 and TRBJ1-3, with 8 positions matching TRBD1. V trimming: 5 bases; J trimming: 8 bases; junction bases outside the gene matches: 12. CDR1 and CDR2 (germline): SGHRS, YFSETQ. The CDR3 spans 15 residues. CDR3 in DNA: TGCGCCAGCAGGCTCGATGGGCAGGGGGCAGACACCATATATTTT. This translates into CASRLDGQGADTIYF.

V usage is TRBV2 and J usage is TRBJ2-3; perhaps TRBD2 as D (6 bases). The CDR3 covers 14 residues. V was trimmed by 7 bases and J by 1 base, leaving 12 bases between them. The V gene's germline CDR1 is SNHLY and CDR2 FYNNEI. CDR3 coding DNA: TGTGCCAGCATCCGGGGGACCCGCACAGATACGCAGTATTTT. Translating it yields CASIRGTRTDTQYF.

This sequence joins TRBV10-3 and TRBJ1-2; 10 bases match TRBD1. Germline V gene sequence: CDR1 ENHRY, CDR2 SYGVKD. CDR3 length: 16 residues. V trimming: 7 bases; J trimming: 3 bases; junction bases outside the gene matches: 11. DNA of the CDR3: TGTGCCATCACCGATTCGGACAGGGGGTTGCACTATGGCTACACCTTC. This sequence encodes CAITDSDRGLHYGYTF.

The J gene is TRBJ1-1, the V gene TRBV29-1; possibly TRBD1 for D (6 bases). The germline V gene encodes CDR1 SQVTM and CDR2 ANQGSEA. This CDR3 has 13 amino acids. Trimming took off 2 bases at V and 4 bases at J, with 11 bases between the two ends. CDR3 bases: TGCAGCGTTGAAAGGTGGACAGCCACTGAAGCTTTCTTT. Its translation is CSVERWTATEAFF. Full variable domain (rest looked up from reference TRBV29-1 and TRBJ1-1): SAVISQKPSRDICQRGTSLTIQCQVDSQVTMMFWYRQQPGQSLTLIATANQGSEATYESGFVIDKFPISRPNLTFSTLTVSNMSPEDSSIYLCSVERWTATEAFFGQGTRLTVV.

V is TRBV28 and J is TRBJ1-5; D remains unclear. This CDR3 has 15 amino acids. CDR1 MDHEN and CDR2 SYDVKM come from the germline V gene. V lost 3 bases and J lost 0, with 9 bases in between. The CDR3 bases are TGTGCCAGCAGTTTCTTAGATCATAGCAATCAGCCCCAGCATTTT. This codes for CASSFLDHSNQPQHF.

The rearrangement links TRBV6-5 to TRBJ2-2; D is possibly TRBD1 (6 bases). There are 16 residues in the CDR3. CDR1 and CDR2 (germline): MNHEY, SVGAGI. The V and J ends lost 3 bases and 3 bases respectively, with 14 bases between them. This CDR3 reads CASSYSGRGHTGELFF. The CDR3 DNA follows: TGTGCCAGCAGTTATTCCGGCAGGGGCCACACCGGGGAGCTGTTTTTT.